Listed below are T cell receptor beta chains from one sample, sequenced in a study of blood T cell repertoires in COVID-19. Using immunoSEQ multiplex PCR, the repertoire was profiled, and TCRdb retains in-frame clones only, with some absent. The sample yields 150,000 to 200,000 clones, 85% to 90% seen once. The material sequenced was peripheral blood. All receptors come from a human donor in a cohort sampled during active COVID-19. Each CDR3 is given with its conserved first and last residue. The order of the fields is V gene, CDR3 length, clone size, D gene, J gene, CDR3 DNA, CDR3 protein. The D gene is left open where the match is weak. Some rows have no size entry. The others give once, few or many, or a class for an expanded clone.

v_call: TRBV6-6; cdr3_length: 16; clone_size: -; d_call: TRBD2; j_call: TRBJ2-5; cdr3_nt: TGTGCCAGCAGTTCACTAGCGGCAGCCCTCCAAGAGACCCAGTACTTC; cdr3_aa: CASSSLAAALQETQYF
v_call: TRBV3-1/TRBV3-2; cdr3_length: 13; clone_size: -; d_call: -; j_call: TRBJ2-7; cdr3_nt: TGTGCCAGCAGCCAAATAGGAGGATACGAGCAGTACTTC; cdr3_aa: CASSQIGGYEQYF
v_call: TRBV5-6; cdr3_length: 18; clone_size: -; d_call: -; j_call: TRBJ2-3; cdr3_nt: TGTGCCAGCAGCTTGGCCGGTTTGGGTCTTGGAGGATTCGATACGCAGTATTTT; cdr3_aa: CASSLAGLGLGGFDTQYF
v_call: TRBV24-1; cdr3_length: 20; clone_size: few; d_call: TRBD1; j_call: TRBJ2-5; cdr3_nt: TGTGCCACCAGTGATTTGCGGACAGGGACAGGGTTCGGTGGTCGGGAGACCCAGTACTTC; cdr3_aa: CATSDLRTGTGFGGRETQYF
v_call: TRBV5-1; cdr3_length: 14; clone_size: -; d_call: TRBD1; j_call: TRBJ1-1; cdr3_nt: TGCGCCAGCAGCCCCGGGACAGCGAACACTGAAGCTTTCTTT; cdr3_aa: CASSPGTANTEAFF
v_call: TRBV7-8; cdr3_length: 14; clone_size: -; d_call: -; j_call: TRBJ2-5; cdr3_nt: TGTGCCAGCAGCTTAAACCCGAGGTTTGAGACCCAGTACTTC; cdr3_aa: CASSLNPRFETQYF
v_call: TRBV19; cdr3_length: 15; clone_size: -; d_call: TRBD1; j_call: TRBJ1-1; cdr3_nt: TGTGCCAGTAGTATTACAGGGGGCTCGGCATCTGAAGCTTTCTTT; cdr3_aa: CASSITGGSASEAFF
v_call: TRBV9; cdr3_length: 16; clone_size: -; d_call: TRBD2; j_call: TRBJ2-1; cdr3_nt: TGTGCCAGCAGCGTAGGGCCCCGGCGGGGGGGCAATGAGCAGTTCTTC; cdr3_aa: CASSVGPRRGGNEQFF
v_call: TRBV19; cdr3_length: 14; clone_size: -; d_call: TRBD1; j_call: TRBJ2-3; cdr3_nt: TGTGCCAGTAGTAAAGGACAGGGCTCAGATACGCAGTATTTT; cdr3_aa: CASSKGQGSDTQYF
v_call: TRBV19; cdr3_length: 12; clone_size: -; d_call: -; j_call: TRBJ2-1; cdr3_nt: TGTGCCAGTAGCCCACCCCGGGACTCGCAGTTCTTC; cdr3_aa: CASSPPRDSQFF
v_call: TRBV11-3; cdr3_length: 13; clone_size: -; d_call: -; j_call: TRBJ2-7; cdr3_nt: TGTGCCAGCAGCTTAGATGCAGCCTACGAGCAGTACTTC; cdr3_aa: CASSLDAAYEQYF
v_call: TRBV30; cdr3_length: 13; clone_size: -; d_call: -; j_call: TRBJ1-1; cdr3_nt: TGTGCCTGGAGTTTTCGCGGGAACACTGAAGCTTTCTTT; cdr3_aa: CAWSFRGNTEAFF
v_call: TRBV7-6; cdr3_length: 15; clone_size: -; d_call: TRBD2; j_call: TRBJ2-7; cdr3_nt: TGTGCCAGCAGCAAGACGGGGGGTGCTCCCTACGAGCAGTACTTC; cdr3_aa: CASSKTGGAPYEQYF
v_call: TRBV12-3/TRBV12-4; cdr3_length: 12; clone_size: once; d_call: TRBD1; j_call: TRBJ2-7; cdr3_nt: TGTGCCAGCAGTTACAGGGGCTACGAGCAGTACTTC; cdr3_aa: CASSYRGYEQYF
v_call: TRBV27; cdr3_length: 17; clone_size: -; d_call: -; j_call: TRBJ2-2; cdr3_nt: TGTGCCAGCAGTTCGACTAACAGGGTTTCGGGCACCGGGGAGCTGTTTTTT; cdr3_aa: CASSSTNRVSGTGELFF
v_call: TRBV24-1; cdr3_length: 17; clone_size: -; d_call: TRBD1; j_call: TRBJ1-5; cdr3_nt: TGTGCCACCAGTGATCCCCAGACAGGGGGGAGCAATCAGCCCCAGCATTTT; cdr3_aa: CATSDPQTGGSNQPQHF
v_call: TRBV6-2/TRBV6-3; cdr3_length: 15; clone_size: -; d_call: -; j_call: TRBJ2-3; cdr3_nt: TGTGCCAGCAGTTACCAGACTAGTGCAGGAGGTACGCAGTATTTT; cdr3_aa: CASSYQTSAGGTQYF
v_call: TRBV30; cdr3_length: 15; clone_size: -; d_call: TRBD1; j_call: TRBJ2-7; cdr3_nt: TGTGCCTGGAGTAAACTCAGGGGGAGCGCCTCCGAGCAGTACTTC; cdr3_aa: CAWSKLRGSASEQYF
v_call: TRBV6-2/TRBV6-3; cdr3_length: 16; clone_size: -; d_call: -; j_call: TRBJ1-5; cdr3_nt: TGTGCCAGCAGTTACTATAACCCCAGGGCGAATCAGCCCCAGCATTTT; cdr3_aa: CASSYYNPRANQPQHF
v_call: TRBV7-2; cdr3_length: 13; clone_size: -; d_call: -; j_call: TRBJ2-7; cdr3_nt: TGTGCCAGCAGCTTATCGAGCTCATACGAGCAGTACTTC; cdr3_aa: CASSLSSSYEQYF
v_call: TRBV9; cdr3_length: 14; clone_size: -; d_call: TRBD1; j_call: TRBJ1-2; cdr3_nt: TGTGCCAGCAGCGTAGGGACAGGTACATATGGCTACACCTTC; cdr3_aa: CASSVGTGTYGYTF
v_call: TRBV28; cdr3_length: 13; clone_size: -; d_call: -; j_call: TRBJ1-6; cdr3_nt: TGTGCCAGCAAACGACGCAGGATCTCACCCCTCCACTTT; cdr3_aa: CASKRRRISPLHF
v_call: TRBV24-1; cdr3_length: 13; clone_size: -; d_call: -; j_call: TRBJ2-3; cdr3_nt: TGTGCCACCAGCGATCGGAGCACAGATACGCAGTATTTT; cdr3_aa: CATSDRSTDTQYF
v_call: TRBV11-2; cdr3_length: 14; clone_size: once; d_call: -; j_call: TRBJ2-1; cdr3_nt: TGTGCCAGCAGCTTCTCCCCCCTTAGCAATGAGCAGTTCTTC; cdr3_aa: CASSFSPLSNEQFF
v_call: TRBV7-6; cdr3_length: 15; clone_size: -; d_call: TRBD2; j_call: TRBJ2-1; cdr3_nt: TGTGCCAGCAGCCCCATAGCGGGACGTTACAATGAGCAGTTCTTC; cdr3_aa: CASSPIAGRYNEQFF
v_call: TRBV7-2; cdr3_length: 13; clone_size: -; d_call: -; j_call: TRBJ2-1; cdr3_nt: TGTGCCAGCAGCTTAGGAAGGGAGAGTGAGCAGTTCTTC; cdr3_aa: CASSLGRESEQFF
v_call: TRBV11-2; cdr3_length: 15; clone_size: once; d_call: -; j_call: TRBJ2-3; cdr3_nt: TGTGCCAGCAGCGAAGAAGACGGGTACACAGATACGCAGTATTTT; cdr3_aa: CASSEEDGYTDTQYF
v_call: TRBV7-2; cdr3_length: 14; clone_size: -; d_call: -; j_call: TRBJ1-1; cdr3_nt: TGTGCCAGCAGCCTGTCCCGGAGGGGAACTGAAGCTTTCTTT; cdr3_aa: CASSLSRRGTEAFF
v_call: TRBV29-1; cdr3_length: 14; clone_size: -; d_call: -; j_call: TRBJ2-3; cdr3_nt: TGCAGCGCCCAGCGACAGGAGTCGTCTGATACGCAGTATTTT; cdr3_aa: CSAQRQESSDTQYF
v_call: TRBV3-1/TRBV3-2; cdr3_length: 13; clone_size: -; d_call: -; j_call: TRBJ1-6; cdr3_nt: TGTGCCAGCAGCCGTGACAGTAATTCACCCCTCCACTTT; cdr3_aa: CASSRDSNSPLHF
v_call: TRBV18; cdr3_length: 13; clone_size: -; d_call: -; j_call: TRBJ2-7; cdr3_nt: TGTGCCAGCTCACAGACAGCAACCTACGAGCAGTACTTC; cdr3_aa: CASSQTATYEQYF
v_call: TRBV12-3/TRBV12-4; cdr3_length: 13; clone_size: -; d_call: TRBD1; j_call: TRBJ2-7; cdr3_nt: TGTGCCAGCAGCTCCTCGACAGGGTACGAGCAGTACTTC; cdr3_aa: CASSSSTGYEQYF
v_call: TRBV30; cdr3_length: 11; clone_size: -; d_call: -; j_call: TRBJ2-5; cdr3_nt: TGTGCCTGGAGTGCAGGGGAGACCCAGTACTTC; cdr3_aa: CAWSAGETQYF
v_call: TRBV7-6; cdr3_length: 15; clone_size: -; d_call: -; j_call: TRBJ2-1; cdr3_nt: TGTGCCAGCAGCATTAGCCTTAGCTCCTACAATGAGCAGTTCTTC; cdr3_aa: CASSISLSSYNEQFF
v_call: TRBV27; cdr3_length: 16; clone_size: -; d_call: -; j_call: TRBJ2-7; cdr3_nt: TGTGCCAGCAGTTTTCGGTGGTTGGGGGGCTCCTACGAGCAGTACTTC; cdr3_aa: CASSFRWLGGSYEQYF
v_call: TRBV3-1/TRBV3-2; cdr3_length: 17; clone_size: -; d_call: TRBD2; j_call: TRBJ2-5; cdr3_nt: TGTGCCAGCAGCCGAGGGCGAGGCGGGAGGCTTCAAGAGACCCAGTACTTC; cdr3_aa: CASSRGRGGRLQETQYF
v_call: TRBV4-1; cdr3_length: 15; clone_size: -; d_call: TRBD1; j_call: TRBJ1-1; cdr3_nt: TGCGCCAGCAAACAGGGGGCGCGCTCTTTCACTGAAGCTTTCTTT; cdr3_aa: CASKQGARSFTEAFF
v_call: TRBV10-3; cdr3_length: 12; clone_size: -; d_call: -; j_call: TRBJ1-2; cdr3_nt: TGTGCCATCAGTGAACTGGACTATGGCTACACCTTC; cdr3_aa: CAISELDYGYTF
v_call: TRBV5-6; cdr3_length: 14; clone_size: -; d_call: TRBD1; j_call: TRBJ1-4; cdr3_nt: TGTGCCAGCAGCTTGCAACAGGGGGCCCAAAAACTGTTTTTT; cdr3_aa: CASSLQQGAQKLFF
v_call: TRBV19; cdr3_length: 15; clone_size: -; d_call: TRBD1; j_call: TRBJ1-5; cdr3_nt: TGTGCCAGTAGTGCCGGACAGGGTGGCCATCAGCCCCAGCATTTT; cdr3_aa: CASSAGQGGHQPQHF
v_call: TRBV29-1; cdr3_length: 14; clone_size: once; d_call: TRBD2; j_call: TRBJ2-7; cdr3_nt: TGCAGCGTGAAAGACCCTAGCGGGATCTACGAGCAGTACTTC; cdr3_aa: CSVKDPSGIYEQYF
v_call: TRBV5-1; cdr3_length: 15; clone_size: -; d_call: -; j_call: TRBJ1-6; cdr3_nt: TGCGCCAGCAGACGACAGGTGTCCTATAATTCACCCCTCCACTTT; cdr3_aa: CASRRQVSYNSPLHF
v_call: TRBV28; cdr3_length: 14; clone_size: -; d_call: -; j_call: TRBJ1-2; cdr3_nt: TGTGCCAGCAGTTTAGTCACTTCTAACTATGGCTACACCTTC; cdr3_aa: CASSLVTSNYGYTF
v_call: TRBV18; cdr3_length: 17; clone_size: -; d_call: -; j_call: TRBJ1-5; cdr3_nt: TGTGCCAGCTCACCACAACAGGGTCGAGGTGGAAATCAGCCCCAGCATTTT; cdr3_aa: CASSPQQGRGGNQPQHF
v_call: TRBV18; cdr3_length: 15; clone_size: -; d_call: -; j_call: TRBJ1-6; cdr3_nt: TGTGCCAGCTCAACCTGGCGCAGGGATAATTCACCCCTCCACTTT; cdr3_aa: CASSTWRRDNSPLHF
v_call: TRBV18; cdr3_length: 13; clone_size: -; d_call: TRBD1; j_call: TRBJ2-5; cdr3_nt: TGTGCCAGCTCACCCAGGGGGTTGGAGACCCAGTACTTC; cdr3_aa: CASSPRGLETQYF
v_call: TRBV4-2; cdr3_length: 17; clone_size: once; d_call: -; j_call: TRBJ2-1; cdr3_nt: TGTGCCAGCAGCCAAGAAAGTAAGGCTAGCCCAAACAATGAGCAGTTCTTC; cdr3_aa: CASSQESKASPNNEQFF
v_call: TRBV6-6; cdr3_length: 13; clone_size: -; d_call: -; j_call: TRBJ2-1; cdr3_nt: TGTGCCAGCAGTTCACGTACTGAGTGGGAGCAGTTCTTC; cdr3_aa: CASSSRTEWEQFF
v_call: TRBV10-1; cdr3_length: 13; clone_size: -; d_call: -; j_call: TRBJ1-6; cdr3_nt: TGCGCCAGCAGTGCGGACATCAATTCACCCCTCCACTTT; cdr3_aa: CASSADINSPLHF
v_call: TRBV4-3; cdr3_length: 14; clone_size: -; d_call: -; j_call: TRBJ1-3; cdr3_nt: TGCGCCAGCAGCCAAGATCTGGGGGCCAACACCATATATTTT; cdr3_aa: CASSQDLGANTIYF
v_call: TRBV5-1; cdr3_length: 15; clone_size: -; d_call: -; j_call: TRBJ2-3; cdr3_nt: TGCGCCAGCAGAAATGGGGGGGGCCATTCAGATACGCAGTATTTT; cdr3_aa: CASRNGGGHSDTQYF
v_call: TRBV7-2; cdr3_length: 15; clone_size: -; d_call: -; j_call: TRBJ1-4; cdr3_nt: TGTGCCAGCAGCCATGACAAGGGGAGGGCTGAAAAACTGTTTTTT; cdr3_aa: CASSHDKGRAEKLFF
v_call: TRBV27; cdr3_length: 15; clone_size: -; d_call: TRBD1; j_call: TRBJ2-7; cdr3_nt: TGTGCCAGCAGTCCGACCGGGACAGCACCCTACGAGCAGTACTTC; cdr3_aa: CASSPTGTAPYEQYF
v_call: TRBV6-5; cdr3_length: 12; clone_size: -; d_call: -; j_call: TRBJ1-6; cdr3_nt: TGTGCCAGCACTACTCTGACCGGGGCCCTCCACTTT; cdr3_aa: CASTTLTGALHF
v_call: TRBV3-1/TRBV3-2; cdr3_length: 15; clone_size: -; d_call: -; j_call: TRBJ1-3; cdr3_nt: TGTGCCAGCAGCCATGGGGGGACTGATGGAAACACCATATATTTT; cdr3_aa: CASSHGGTDGNTIYF